This is a list of T cell receptor beta chains from one sample in a study of CD8 T cells in Susac syndrome. Via MiXCR, TCRdb re-called the immunoSEQ multiplex PCR reads, giving one row per CDR3 protein. The sample holds about 440,000 distinct CDR3 sequences; around 85% are singletons and the top ten take 0.09% to 0.15%. The specimen sequenced was CD8+ T cells from PBMCs. These receptors came from a human donor with multiple sclerosis. The CDR3 runs from the conserved cysteine through the conserved F or W.

J gene: TRBJ1-3
V gene: TRBV21-1
CDR3 protein: CASSKARGTSPSSGNTIYF

J gene: TRBJ1-1
V gene: TRBV2
CDR3 protein: CASVRDSFEDTEAFF

J gene: TRBJ2-1
V gene: TRBV6-1
CDR3 protein: CASRTGSPNEQFF

J gene: TRBJ1-2
V gene: TRBV3-1
CDR3 protein: CASSQESWGYSDYGYTF

J gene: TRBJ1-3
V gene: TRBV7-8
CDR3 protein: CASSPQDLGAWGNTIYF

J gene: TRBJ1-1
V gene: TRBV6-5
CDR3 protein: CASKGQGVTEAFF

J gene: TRBJ2-5
V gene: TRBV2
CDR3 protein: CASSPGGRVETQYF

J gene: TRBJ2-1
V gene: TRBV27
CDR3 protein: CASFGHNEQFF

J gene: TRBJ2-2
V gene: TRBV5-1
CDR3 protein: CASSLWNTGELFF

J gene: TRBJ2-7
V gene: TRBV4-1
CDR3 protein: CASSQVAGTYEQYF

J gene: TRBJ1-1
V gene: TRBV11-2
CDR3 protein: CASSFFMRGMDTEAFF

J gene: TRBJ2-2
V gene: TRBV5-4
CDR3 protein: CASSLKIGIILTGELFF

J gene: TRBJ1-2
V gene: TRBV6-2/TRBV6-3
CDR3 protein: CASSYASSGGEIDGYTF

J gene: TRBJ2-7
V gene: TRBV2
CDR3 protein: CASIIQWAGGSYEQYF

J gene: TRBJ2-1
V gene: TRBV2
CDR3 protein: CASSLTAGGSSYNEQFF

J gene: TRBJ2-7
V gene: TRBV20-1
CDR3 protein: CSARDLQGAYYEQYF

J gene: TRBJ1-1
V gene: TRBV13
CDR3 protein: CASSLGMGLNTEAFF

J gene: TRBJ2-1
V gene: TRBV13
CDR3 protein: CASSSGTVYNEQFF

J gene: TRBJ2-5
V gene: TRBV6-5
CDR3 protein: CASSYSIGYRETQYF

J gene: TRBJ1-1
V gene: TRBV6-1
CDR3 protein: CASRDYRGRDTEAFF

J gene: TRBJ1-6
V gene: TRBV14
CDR3 protein: CASSQEAGWNSPLHF

J gene: TRBJ2-7
V gene: TRBV10-3
CDR3 protein: CAITRTNTPYEQYF

J gene: TRBJ1-1
V gene: TRBV5-6
CDR3 protein: CASSLKVTEAFF

J gene: TRBJ2-7
V gene: TRBV7-6
CDR3 protein: CASSGGQGLSYEQYF

J gene: TRBJ1-5
V gene: TRBV6-1
CDR3 protein: CASGPASNQPQHF

J gene: TRBJ1-1
V gene: TRBV4-1
CDR3 protein: CASSLPGGGSTEAFF

J gene: TRBJ2-1
V gene: TRBV6-5
CDR3 protein: CASSPGLAGVIEQFF

J gene: TRBJ2-3
V gene: TRBV9
CDR3 protein: CASSVERDREITGTQYF

J gene: TRBJ2-7
V gene: TRBV3-1
CDR3 protein: CASSQDGGNYEQYF

J gene: TRBJ2-7
V gene: TRBV29-1
CDR3 protein: CSVAGGQGGYEQYF

J gene: TRBJ1-1
V gene: TRBV19
CDR3 protein: CASRNRAEAFF

J gene: TRBJ2-7
V gene: TRBV27
CDR3 protein: CASSTGASTYEQYF

J gene: TRBJ2-3
V gene: TRBV28
CDR3 protein: CASSSTGWTDTQYF

J gene: TRBJ1-1
V gene: TRBV27
CDR3 protein: CASSFLLPGQDSNTEAFF

J gene: TRBJ2-3
V gene: TRBV6-1
CDR3 protein: CASSEISGGADTQYF

J gene: TRBJ1-4
V gene: TRBV5-1
CDR3 protein: CASSFSGTGGEKLFF

J gene: TRBJ2-5
V gene: TRBV3-1
CDR3 protein: CASSQDIETQYF

J gene: TRBJ2-5
V gene: TRBV5-8
CDR3 protein: CASSLGRGSETQYF

J gene: TRBJ1-1
V gene: TRBV27
CDR3 protein: CASRTGSLNTEAFF

J gene: TRBJ1-2
V gene: TRBV5-8
CDR3 protein: CASRGRTDSSAYGYTF

J gene: TRBJ1-2
V gene: TRBV5-1
CDR3 protein: CASSFGTGANYGYTF

J gene: TRBJ1-1
V gene: TRBV27
CDR3 protein: CASSLGQGGVGTEAFF

J gene: TRBJ1-5
V gene: TRBV18
CDR3 protein: CASSPYGGRSNQPQHF

J gene: TRBJ2-7
V gene: TRBV10-2
CDR3 protein: CASSESTRGRTYEQYF

J gene: TRBJ2-1
V gene: TRBV6-1
CDR3 protein: CASSELAGIYNEQFF

J gene: TRBJ2-7
V gene: TRBV28
CDR3 protein: CASGQTYEQYF

J gene: TRBJ1-5
V gene: TRBV15
CDR3 protein: CATSRVNVDNQPQHF

J gene: TRBJ2-5
V gene: TRBV29-1
CDR3 protein: CSGAGQFPETQYF

J gene: TRBJ2-2
V gene: TRBV7-9
CDR3 protein: CASSLSGDDTGELFF

J gene: TRBJ2-1
V gene: TRBV7-9
CDR3 protein: CASSSLERDNEQFF

J gene: TRBJ2-2
V gene: TRBV11-1
CDR3 protein: CASSLPDPWLFF

J gene: TRBJ2-2
V gene: TRBV4-1
CDR3 protein: CASSQGPGERELFF